This TCR beta chain is drawn from a study of blood T cell repertoires in COVID-19 (dated by TCRdb to about 2020). Study-wide context: The collaborator samples originated in the United States, Italy and Spain and spanned the acute and convalescent phases of COVID-19. Subjects who had been exposed to COVID-19, were actively infected with it, or had recovered from it provided the deeply sampled blood TCRbeta repertoires that made up the dataset. Where HLA class I and class II types were available, the types were taken from metadata supplied by the sample provider, not from assay-based typing. Samples came from the ongoing ImmuneRACE study (first 160 participants) plus 1,254 subjects from 6 global collaborators. Sample metadata almost always included a de-identified subject ID, COVID-19 status, age in years and sex. The prospective study material was composed of cDNA or gDNA derived from T cells, B-cell-depleted T cells, or PBMCs. A freely available public database, intended as a resource for researchers studying the immune response to SARS-CoV-2, is where the repertoires were released. The paper as a whole reports these results and caveats: The amount of clinical and demographic metadata varied by source and participant and was provided uncurated.

TCRbeta CDR3 regions were amplified from genomic DNA by means of the immunoSEQ Assay, a bias-controlled multiplex PCR. The authors processed their data as follows. The number of nucleated cells in each sample was estimated by amplification of reference gene primers within the assay. Sequence reads were collapsed and filtered to measure the absolute abundance of every unique TCRbeta CDR3 rearrangement. Productive Simpson clonality was computed per sample as the square root of Simpson's diversity index over productive rearrangements. TCRdb's version of the immuneACCESS table is confined to in-frame rearrangements and falls short of the full clone set. An unresolved V gene accounts for under half of the shortfall where checked; the remainder is of unknown origin. D and trimming come from the DNA, and the V and J calls and clone size come from that table. The sample has around 700,000 clones on record, about 90% of them singletons. The ten largest account for around 0.3% of the sample.

A remark on this clone: It has no known antigen specificity. The record has no base qualities; no much larger clone is one base away.

CDR1 and CDR2, per the germline V gene, are SGHDT and YYEEEE. The junction carries 14 bases between V and J, which are trimmed by 0 bases and 10 bases respectively. Taken from cysteine to phenylalanine, the CDR3 has 15 residues. The DNA shown is the 45-base CDR3, in frame from base 1. Collaborating institutions collected whole blood in K2EDTA tubes following their own protocols. Collaborator samples were shipped for TCRbeta analysis as frozen whole blood, isolated PBMCs, or DNA extracted from either sample type. This sequence uses TRBV5-6 and TRBJ1-6, with TRBD1 perhaps the D gene, on 6 matching bases. The sequenced material came from peripheral blood. The clonotype originates from a young woman with acute or convalescent COVID-19. The CDR3 here reads CASSLVGQGSSPLHF. The DNA reads as follows: TGTGCCAGCAGCTTGGTAGGGCAGGGGTCGTCACCCCTCCACTTT. Reference TRBV5-6 and TRBJ1-6 genes cover what lies past the CDR3, so the full variable domain is DAGVTQSPTHLIKTRGQQVTLRCSPKSGHDTVSWYQQALGQGPQFIFQYYEEEERQRGNFPDRFSGHQFPNYSSELNVNALLLGDSALYLCASSLVGQGSSPLHFGNGTRLTVT.